These 3 T cell receptor beta chains were all obtained from the same sample, sequenced in a study of shared clonotypes between healthy human individuals. Produced via immunoSEQ multiplex PCR; TCRdb's table is partial and in-frame only. The table lists over a million clones, around 78% of them singletons. Sequencing was carried out using memory CD4+ T cells from PBMCs. Subset: CD45RA-negative fraction. These receptors were obtained from a man aged 18 to 35 in good health. Some clones in this sample may be carry-over from other donors' samples.

This clone has only one observation. The chain links TRBV15 to TRBJ1-5; D not resolved. The V gene lost 5 bases and the J gene lost 4 bases, with 12 bases spanning the gap. CDR1 LNHNV and CDR2 YYDKDF come from the germline V gene (reference sequence). This CDR3 region has 14 residues. This CDR3 is CATSGDITNQPQHF. CDR3 bases: TGTGCCACCAGCGGGGATATTACTAATCAGCCCCAGCATTTT.

This chain uses TRBV28 with TRBJ2-6, with TRBD1 matching 11 bases. The trim removed 4 bases at V and 2 bases at J, leaving 10 bases unmatched. Germline V gives CDR1 MDHEN, CDR2 SYDVKM. CDR3 size: 19 residues. This CDR3 reads CASSSIDGTGGTGANVLTF. The CDR3 DNA sequence: TGTGCCAGCAGTTCTATTGACGGGACAGGGGGAACTGGGGCCAACGTCCTGACTTTC.

This clone was counted only a few times. The chain uses TRBV6-1 and TRBJ1-2, with TRBD1 identical over 7 bases. CDR1 MNHNS and CDR2 SASEGT come from the germline V gene. V lost 4 bases and J lost 2; bases outside the gene matches: 13. The CDR3 length is 17 residues. The CDR3 DNA sequence: TGTGCCAGCAGTGCCTACGGGACAGCGGGGCGAAACTATGGCTACACCTTC. It is translated as CASSAYGTAGRNYGYTF.